A selection of T cell receptor beta chains follows, all from one sample in a study of T cell responses to AZD1222 COVID-19 vaccine. Libraries were prepared by immunoSEQ multiplex PCR; TCRdb keeps only in-frame clonotypes and omits some of them. The data contain around 130,000 clones, 89% of them seen just once; the ten biggest clones take up 9.5%. Specimen: peripheral blood, collected 28 days after the second AZD1222 dose. These receptors all come from an adult who received the AZD1222 COVID-19 vaccine. CDR3s include the opening cysteine and the closing phenylalanine or tryptophan. Rows may omit the clone size; those that give it use once, few, many or a size class.

>NA|TRBV3-1/TRBV3-2|14
CASSPGGDREGYTF
>NA|TRBV4-3|16
CASSQDGGGRLNEQFF
>NA|TRBV7-8|18
CASSGLGLAGSHSYEQYF
>NA|TRBV6-5|13
CASSTGTKPLEFF
>NA|TRBV5-6|18
CASSFPAGMGSGANVLTF
>NA|TRBV7-8|15
CASTLGLASYNEQFF
>NA|TRBV2|13
CASRDRGFYEQYF
>NA|TRBV30|13
CAWSGQGTYEQYF
>once|TRBV6-1|14
CASTGKAPNTEAFF
>NA|TRBV6-5|14
CASSPGQGSGGYTF
>NA|TRBV10-3|16
CAISKSTSGLRETQYF
>once|TRBV7-2|17
CASSLVWTSGVEDTQYF
>NA|TRBV7-9|17
CASSLGSMATTSYEQYF
>NA|TRBV27|14
CASSFQGSTDGYTF
>NA|TRBV29-1|13
CSVGSGGPYEQYF
>NA|TRBV21-1|16
CASSKRYLCQNTEAFF
>NA|TRBV12-3/TRBV12-4|13
CASSLKAPYGYTF
>NA|TRBV5-4|13
CASRRDRSPKFFF
>NA|TRBV7-2|15
CASSFGLGQNYGYTF
>NA|TRBV5-1|15
CASSLATGGTAEAFF
>few|TRBV5-1|13
CASSLVGEYTQYF
>NA|TRBV11-2|15
CASSEDRAQYTEAFF
>NA|TRBV25-1|15
CASSPGGTDGYEQYF
>NA|TRBV6-5|13
CASSYGRYNEQFF
>NA|TRBV2|13
CASSDRGISEQYF
>NA|TRBV27|14
CASSRDRDNEKLFF
>NA|TRBV11-2|16
CASSRVGGSITDTQYF
>NA|TRBV19|13
CASSWQVNYGYTF
>NA|TRBV20-1|15
CSASAGGPVDQPQHF
>NA|TRBV7-2|14
CASTRDRGGSEAFF
>NA|TRBV7-3|15
CASSSLGAYNSPLHF
>NA|TRBV5-1|12
CASSLGGFGYTF
>few|TRBV6-1|12
CASSESHSPLHF
>NA|TRBV10-3|14
CATGFAGGGNEQFF
>NA|TRBV7-8|15
CASSSRGRVWTEAFF
>NA|TRBV5-1|17
CASAMGRAYSGANVLTF
>once|TRBV6-5|13
CASSYSIQTGYTF
>NA|TRBV7-2|18
CASSLAGGLVGPTYTQYF
>once|TRBV7-9|17
CASSLPSSGGQLRTQYF
>once|TRBV2|15
CASSAEPQGGREAFF
>NA|TRBV5-4|18
CASSTGTSGWKGTGELFF